One TCR beta chain is described in this entry. The junction departs from the called germline gene at one end, perhaps through a read error. CDR3 length: 15 amino acids. Germline lookup yields CDR1 SGHRS and CDR2 YFSETQ. It was during active infection that Seattle patients were enrolled and then longitudinally followed. The record originates from a study of blood T cell repertoires in COVID-19. Study details: Samples came from the United States, Italy and Spain, spanning acute and convalescent COVID-19. PBMCs, B-cell-depleted T cells, or T cells were the source of the cDNA or gDNA that made up the material.

Per the study methods: Estimates of nucleated cell counts were drawn from the amplification of reference gene primers. Using immunoSEQ multiplex PCR, the repertoire was profiled, and TCRdb retains in-frame clones only, with some absent. V and J calls and clone size follow that table, whereas D and trimming were derived from the DNA. Of tens of thousands of clones in the sample, around 85% are singletons; the top ten hold under 40%. J is TRBJ2-7 and V is TRBV5-1, with a tentative D call TRBD1 (7 bases). Sample: peripheral blood. The receptor was isolated from a woman aged 80 or older with COVID-19, enrolled during active disease. CDR3 protein: CASSLDMAGGIGEHF. In DNA form, the CDR3 reads TGCGCCAGCAGCTTGGATATGGCAGGGGGGATCGGGGAACACTTC.